Listed below are T cell receptor beta chains from one sample, sequenced in a study of CD8 T cells in Susac syndrome. TCRdb used MiXCR to reprocess the immunoSEQ multiplex PCR reads, holding one entry per CDR3 protein. Among more than 90,000 distinct CDR3 sequences listed, more than 85% were seen once. The sequenced sample consisted of CD4+ T cells from PBMCs. These receptors all come from a human donor with multiple sclerosis. The conserved cysteine and the conserved F or W are not part of the CDR3 here.

v_call cdr3_length cdr3_aa
TRBV5-1 14 ASSFGSLGTYNEQF
TRBV30 11 AWGVQGSGEQY
TRBV2 11 ASSGPGMTEAF
TRBV11-2 12 ASSLTGSLYGYT
TRBV28 12 ASSSTGGYETQY
TRBV28 11 ASSFLGRETQY
TRBV5-6 9 ASSAENTIY
TRBV3-1 14 ASSFQSRDRDNEQF
TRBV12-3/TRBV12-4 13 ASTGRMGSYNEQF
TRBV5-1 13 ASSLVGPQNTEAF
TRBV5-4 10 AFRGRADTQY
TRBV5-6 13 ASTLVAGRNSPLH